Shown below are 21 T cell receptor beta chains from a single sample sequenced in a study of cytotoxic CD8 clonotypes in ibrutinib-treated CLL. The method was immunoSEQ multiplex PCR; TCRdb's version includes in-frame clones alone and lacks a portion of them. This sample has around 40,000 clones, with 71% found just once. Specimen: PBMCs, collected at disease progression, from a patient treated with ibrutinib. The receptors shown here come from a human donor with chronic lymphocytic leukemia.

The chain has TRBV2 and TRBJ2-7, with D possibly matching TRBD1 (7 bases). This CDR3 comprises 15 residues. V gave up 3 bases and J gave up 3 bases, with 15 bases separating them. Germline loops: CDR1 SNHLY, CDR2 FYNNEI. CDR3 coding DNA: TGTGCCAGCAGTGAGTTGCAGGGGGAGGACTACGAGCAGTACTTC. It codes for CASSELQGEDYEQYF.

CDR3 region: CASSIFGPGSTDTQYF. The CDR3 nucleotides are TGTGCCAGTAGTATATTTGGGCCCGGAAGCACAGATACGCAGTATTTT. This rearrangement joins TRBV19 to TRBJ2-3; D is unresolved. The CDR3 length is 16 residues. CDR1 is LNHDA, CDR2 SQIVND, per germline (reference sequence). Trimming shortened V by 2 bases and J by 0 bases, and 12 bases separated the two germline ends.

This rearrangement joins TRBV6-6 to TRBJ1-5; 7 nucleotides agree with TRBD1. CDR1 is MNHNY and CDR2 is SVGAGI in the germline V gene (reference sequence). This CDR3 spans 16 amino acids. J was trimmed by 1 base and V by 6 bases; bases with no gene match: 9. CDR3 sequence reads: CASSPGQVWSNQPQHF. The CDR3 DNA is TGTGCCAGCAGCCCCGGACAGGTCTGGAGCAATCAGCCCCAGCATTTT.

The genes are TRBV5-4 and TRBJ1-1, with 8 bases aligning to TRBD1. V lost 2 bases, J lost 7 bases, and 7 bases stayed unmatched. The CDR3 is 14 amino acids. Germline V gene sequence: CDR1 SGHNT, CDR2 YYREEE (reference sequence). The CDR3 bases are TGTGCCAGCAGCTTTAACAGGGGGAACGGTGAAGCTTTCTTT. Translation gives CASSFNRGNGEAFF.

The gene calls are TRBV9 and TRBJ2-3; tentative D call: TRBD2 (6 bases). This CDR3 spans 15 amino acids. Germline values: CDR1 SGDLS, CDR2 YYNGEE. Trimming removed 1 base from V and 3 bases from J, with 12 bases in between. CDR3 region: CASSVLEGRTDTQYF. The DNA of the CDR3 is TGTGCCAGCAGCGTATTGGAGGGGAGGACAGATACGCAGTATTTT.

The count of this clone is one. This chain joins TRBV6-5 and TRBJ1-4; 7 nucleotides align to TRBD1. Germline CDR1 MNHEY, CDR2 SVGAGI. This CDR3 has 15 residues. V trimming: 2 bases; J trimming: 8 bases; junction bases outside the gene matches: 8. The CDR3 spells CASSYGTAWTEKLFF. In nucleotides, the CDR3 is TGTGCCAGCAGTTACGGGACAGCTTGGACCGAAAAACTGTTTTTT.

Judged by abundance, this clone is medium-sized. The rearrangement uses TRBV7-2 and TRBJ1-2; D perhaps matches TRBD1 (6 bases). The ends were cut back, 7 bases at V and 4 bases at J, with 16 bases in the middle. This CDR3 has 14 amino acids. The germline V gene encodes CDR1 SGHTA and CDR2 FQGNSA. CDR3 loop: CASNLGGSSYGYTF. The CDR3 DNA sequence: TGTGCCAGCAACCTGGGGGGCAGCTCCTATGGCTACACCTTC. The variable domain in full, with the rest retrieved from reference TRBV7-2 and TRBJ1-2, is GAGVSQSPSNKVTEKGKDVELRCDPISGHTALYWYRQSLGQGLEFLIYFQGNSAPDKSGLPSDRFSAERTGGSVSTLTIQRTQQEDSAVYLCASNLGGSSYGYTFGSGTRLTVV.

A remark on this clone: Other nucleotide sequences from this sample produce the same CDR3. The chain combines TRBV6-1 with TRBJ1-6, with D unclear. V shed 4 bases and J shed 4 bases, with 5 bases lying between them. This CDR3 spans 13 amino acids. Germline V lookup: CDR1 MNHNS, CDR2 SASEGT. CDR3 DNA: TGTGCCAGCAGTGCGAATTATAATTCACCCCTCCACTTT. This gives the protein CASSANYNSPLHF.

This clone appeared a single time. The genes are TRBV27 and TRBJ1-2; D possibly corresponds to TRBD1 (6 bases). CDR1 and CDR2 from the germline V gene are MNHEY and SMNVEV (reference sequence). CDR3 length: 13 residues. Trimming left V 4 bases short and J 2 bases short, with 8 bases between. CDR3 loop: CASSYQGNYGYTF. The CDR3 bases are TGTGCCAGCAGTTACCAGGGGAACTATGGCTACACCTTC.

This rearrangement joins TRBV10-3 to TRBJ2-7; D not resolved. Germline lookup yields CDR1 ENHRY and CDR2 SYGVKD. The CDR3 is made up of 12 amino acids. Between the trimmed V and J ends, which lost 4 bases and 3 bases, there was a span of 7 bases. The CDR3 DNA sequence: TGTGCCATCAGTGGGACCGACTACGAGCAGTACTTC. This sequence encodes CAISGTDYEQYF.

The chain is built from TRBV14 and TRBJ1-4; 7 bases agree with TRBD1. Germline-derived CDR1 and CDR2 are SGHDN and FVKESK. V shed 5 bases and J 5 bases; nucleotides not matched to a gene: 8. The CDR3 is 15 amino acids. The CDR3 coding sequence is TGTGCCAGCAGCTCTAGACAGGGCTACAATGAAAAACTGTTTTTT. Its translation is CASSSRQGYNEKLFF.

This sequence joins TRBV10-2 and TRBJ1-1; TRBD1 is a possible D gene (6 bases). CDR3 size: 13 residues. Germline values: CDR1 WSHSY, CDR2 SAAADI. V dropped 4 bases and J dropped 1 base, with 7 bases sitting between them. The CDR3: CASSGGANTEAFF. The CDR3 DNA reads TGCGCCAGCAGTGGGGGGGCGAACACTGAAGCTTTCTTT.

V and J are TRBV7-9 and TRBJ1-5; no clear D gene. Trimming took 5 bases from V and 5 from J, leaving 13 bases between them. Germline assignment: CDR1 SEHNR and CDR2 FQNEAQ (reference sequence). The CDR3 loop spans 14 amino acids. The CDR3 bases are TGTGCCAGCAGCCCCCGGGATTACCATCAGCCCCAGCATTTT. It specifies CASSPRDYHQPQHF.

As DNA, the CDR3 is TGCGCCAGCACCCCACAGGGTGGAGATAATTCACCCCTCCACTTT. It codes for CASTPQGGDNSPLHF. V and J are TRBV5-1 and TRBJ1-6, with D perhaps matching TRBD1 (6 bases). The CDR3 length is 15 residues. V was pared by 6 bases and J by 5 bases, with 15 bases between. The germline gives CDR1 SGHRS, CDR2 YFSETQ.

This chain links TRBV7-8 with TRBJ1-5, with TRBD1 as a possible D gene (5 bases). CDR3 length: 15 amino acids. V was shortened by 4 bases and J by 7 bases, with 17 bases between the two germline ends. Germline lookup yields CDR1 SGHVS and CDR2 FQNEAQ. The CDR3 coding sequence is TGTGCCAGCAGCTCCAGGACAATGGGGTCCCAGCCCCAGCATTTT. It yields the protein CASSSRTMGSQPQHF.

The chain couples TRBV6-1 to TRBJ2-3; 8 nucleotides agree with TRBD2. Per the germline V gene, CDR1 is MNHNS and CDR2 is SASEGT. The CDR3 length is 14 residues. Trimming cost V 10 bases and J 6 bases; bases outside gene matches: 12. CDR3 sequence reads: CANSAGALGDTQYF. In DNA, the CDR3 is TGTGCCAACTCAGCGGGGGCCCTGGGGGATACGCAGTATTTT.

The V and J genes are TRBV2 and TRBJ2-3; tentative D call: TRBD1 (5 bases). V dropped 6 bases and J dropped 5 bases, with 15 bases sitting between them. Germline CDR1 is SNHLY and CDR2 is FYNNEI. This CDR3 region has 14 residues. CDR3 residues: CASRKGLQGDTQYF. CDR3 sequence (DNA): TGTGCCAGCAGGAAGGGCCTGCAGGGAGATACGCAGTATTTT.

The rearrangement joins TRBV5-6 to TRBJ2-1; 8 bases align to TRBD1. The trim removed 7 bases at V and 7 bases at J, leaving 4 bases unmatched. Germline CDR1 SGHDT, CDR2 YYEEEE. The CDR3 is 12 residues long. The DNA of the CDR3 is TGTGCCAGCGTGGACAGGGTAAATGAGCAGTTCTTC. This encodes CASVDRVNEQFF.

The CDR3 bases are TGTGCTAGTGGTCAAAATCAGCCCCAGCATTTT. It specifies CASGQNQPQHF. The rearrangement uses TRBV12-5 and TRBJ1-5; no clear D gene. The germline V and J ends were trimmed by 5 bases and 4 bases, with 3 bases remaining between them. The CDR3 runs 11 residues. CDR1 is LGHNT and CDR2 is FRNRAP in the germline V gene.

CDR3 residues: CASSRDRGRIYF. The CDR3 coding sequence is TGCGCCAGCAGCCGGGACAGGGGCCGCATATATTTT. This sequence joins TRBV10-1 and TRBJ1-3, with 10 bases that match TRBD1. Germline V gene lookup returns CDR1 WNHNN and CDR2 SYGVQD (reference sequence). The V and J ends lost 6 bases and 12 bases, in that order; junction bases with no gene match: 5. The CDR3 runs to 12 residues.

The chain joins TRBV7-7 to TRBJ1-5; no reliable D call. CDR1 and CDR2 from the germline V gene are SSHAT and FNYEAQ (reference sequence). Deletions cut 2 bases from V and 7 bases from J, with 3 bases between. This CDR3 spans 11 amino acids. This chain's CDR3 is CASSLKQPQHF. Here the CDR3 DNA reads TGTGCCAGCAGCTTAAAACAGCCCCAGCATTTT.